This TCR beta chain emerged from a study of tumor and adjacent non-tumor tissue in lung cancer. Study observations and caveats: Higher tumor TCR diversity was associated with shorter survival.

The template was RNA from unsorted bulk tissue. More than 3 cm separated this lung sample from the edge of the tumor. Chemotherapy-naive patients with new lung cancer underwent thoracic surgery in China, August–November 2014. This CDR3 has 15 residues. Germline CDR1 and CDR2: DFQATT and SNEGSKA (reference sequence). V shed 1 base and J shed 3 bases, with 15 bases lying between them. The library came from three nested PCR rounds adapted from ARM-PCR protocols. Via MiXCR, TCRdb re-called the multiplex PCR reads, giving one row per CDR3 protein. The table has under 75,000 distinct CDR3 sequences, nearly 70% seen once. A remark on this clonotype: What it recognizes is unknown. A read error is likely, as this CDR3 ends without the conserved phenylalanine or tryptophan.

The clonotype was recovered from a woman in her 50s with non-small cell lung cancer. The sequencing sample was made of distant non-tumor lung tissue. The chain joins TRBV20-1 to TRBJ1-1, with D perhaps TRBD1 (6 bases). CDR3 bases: TGCAGTGCTAGAGGTTTTCGGGGGCTGGACACTGAAGCTTTCCTT. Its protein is CSARGFRGLDTEAFL.